A single sample gave rise to the 5 T cell receptor beta chains below, sequenced in a study of blood T cell repertoires in COVID-19 (dated by TCRdb to the early 2020s). Receptor amplification or capture employed the immunoSEQ multiplex PCR assay. TCRdb re-hosts the immuneACCESS table, in-frame sequences only. Its copies lack some clones; in the studies checked, an unresolved V gene accounts for under half of them, and the cause for the rest is not known. This sample gives 170,000 or so clones in total; 60% to 80% of them show up just once. Roughly 28% of the sample is held by the ten biggest clonotypes. The sequencing input was peripheral blood. Source of these receptors: a woman in her 70s with acute or convalescent COVID-19.

V is TRBV7-9 and J is TRBJ1-1; D is unclear. V was pared by 1 base and J by 4 bases, with 7 bases between. The germline CDR1 and CDR2 sequences are SEHNR and FQNEAQ (reference sequence). The CDR3 loop spans 13 amino acids. CDR3 protein: CASSLGTTTEAFF. The CDR3 region has the DNA TGTGCCAGCAGCTTAGGGACTACCACTGAAGCTTTCTTT.

The chain combines TRBV3-1 (or the pseudogene TRBV3-2) with TRBJ1-2, with 10 bases lining up with TRBD1. From germline, CDR1 is LGHDT and CDR2 YNNKEL (reference sequence). This CDR3 is 15 amino acids long. Unmatched junction bases numbered 10, after V lost 10 bases and J lost 2 bases. Written as DNA, the CDR3 is TGTGCCACCGCCGACCCGGGACAGGGGAACTATGGCTACACCTTC. Translation gives CATADPGQGNYGYTF.

The V gene is TRBV19, the J gene TRBJ1-3; 9 nucleotides align to TRBD1. Germline V gene sequence: CDR1 LNHDA, CDR2 SQIVND (reference sequence). This CDR3 is built from 16 residues. J gave up 4 bases and V 3 bases, and 7 bases lay outside the gene matches. CDR3 region: CASSIGQGYSGNTIYF. The CDR3 coding sequence is TGTGCCAGTAGTATTGGACAGGGGTACTCCGGAAACACCATATATTTT.

V gene TRBV4-1 combines with J gene TRBJ1-5, with D possibly being TRBD1 (5 bases). The CDR3 sequence is 17 residues long. The V end lost 2 bases, the J end lost 2 bases, and 16 bases lay between the germline ends. Germline V gene lookup returns CDR1 MGHRA and CDR2 YSYEKL. The CDR3 reads CASSQIYLLQGNQPQHF. The CDR3 DNA reads as TGCGCCAGCAGCCAAATTTACTTACTACAGGGCAATCAGCCCCAGCATTTT.

The CDR3 protein is CASSHGTSGSGTDTQYF. DNA for the CDR3: TGTGCCAGCAGCCACGGTACTAGCGGGAGTGGCACAGATACGCAGTATTTT. V and J are TRBV3-1 (or the pseudogene TRBV3-2) and TRBJ2-3; TRBD2 agrees at 11 bases. Germline V gene sequence: CDR1 LGHDT, CDR2 YNNKEL (reference sequence). The V and J ends lost 3 bases and 1 base, in that order; junction bases with no gene match: 6. The CDR3 runs 17 residues.